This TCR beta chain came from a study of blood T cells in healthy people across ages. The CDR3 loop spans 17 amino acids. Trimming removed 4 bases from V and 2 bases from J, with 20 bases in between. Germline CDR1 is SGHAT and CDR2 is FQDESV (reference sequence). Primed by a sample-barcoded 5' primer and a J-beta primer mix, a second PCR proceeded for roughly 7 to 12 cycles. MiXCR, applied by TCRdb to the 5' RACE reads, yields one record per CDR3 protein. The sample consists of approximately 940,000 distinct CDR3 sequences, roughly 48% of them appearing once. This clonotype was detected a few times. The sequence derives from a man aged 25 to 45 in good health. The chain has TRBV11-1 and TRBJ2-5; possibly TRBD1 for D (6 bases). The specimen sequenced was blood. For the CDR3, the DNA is TGTGCCAGCAGCTCGATCCAGGGGATTCGCCCTCAAGAGACCCAGTACTTC. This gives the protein CASSSIQGIRPQETQYF.